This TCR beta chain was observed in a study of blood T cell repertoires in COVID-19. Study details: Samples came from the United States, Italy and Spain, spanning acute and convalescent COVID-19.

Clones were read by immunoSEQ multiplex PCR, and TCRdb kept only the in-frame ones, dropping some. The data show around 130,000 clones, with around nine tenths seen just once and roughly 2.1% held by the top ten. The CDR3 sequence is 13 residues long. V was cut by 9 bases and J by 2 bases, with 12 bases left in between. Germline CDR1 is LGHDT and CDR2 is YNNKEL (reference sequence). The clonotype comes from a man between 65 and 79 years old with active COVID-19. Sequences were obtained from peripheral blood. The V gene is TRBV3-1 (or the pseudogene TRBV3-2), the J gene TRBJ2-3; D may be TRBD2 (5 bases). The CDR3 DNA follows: TGTGCCAGACAAGCGGAACACACAGATACGCAGTATTTT. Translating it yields CARQAEHTDTQYF.